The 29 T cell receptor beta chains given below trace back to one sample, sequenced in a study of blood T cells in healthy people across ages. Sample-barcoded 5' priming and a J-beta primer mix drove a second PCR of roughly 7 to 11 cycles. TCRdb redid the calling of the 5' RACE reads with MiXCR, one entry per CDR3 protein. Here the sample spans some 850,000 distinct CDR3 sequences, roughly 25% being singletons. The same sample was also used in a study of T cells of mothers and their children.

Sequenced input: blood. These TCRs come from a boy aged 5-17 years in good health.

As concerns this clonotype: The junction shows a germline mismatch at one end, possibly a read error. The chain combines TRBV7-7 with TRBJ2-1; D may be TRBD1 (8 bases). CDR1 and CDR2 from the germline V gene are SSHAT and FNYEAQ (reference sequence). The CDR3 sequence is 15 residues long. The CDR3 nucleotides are TGTGCTAGCAGTTCCGGACAGGGAGGGGACAATGAGCAGTTCTTC. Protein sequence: CASSSGQGGDNEQFF.

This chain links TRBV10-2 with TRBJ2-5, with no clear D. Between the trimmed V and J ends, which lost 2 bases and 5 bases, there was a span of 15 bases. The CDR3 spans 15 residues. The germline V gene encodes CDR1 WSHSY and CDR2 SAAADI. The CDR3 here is CASSEGHDPRETQYF. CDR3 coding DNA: TGCGCCAGCAGTGAGGGGCACGATCCGAGGGAGACCCAGTACTTC.

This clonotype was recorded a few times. The CDR3 DNA sequence: TGTGCCAGCAGTTTAGACACTCAGGGGGCTACGGATGGCTACACCTTC. Protein product: CASSLDTQGATDGYTF. V usage is TRBV12-3 or TRBV12-4 and J usage is TRBJ1-2, with 8 positions matching TRBD1. CDR3 length: 16 residues. V gave up 1 base and J gave up 6 bases; unmatched junction bases: 10.

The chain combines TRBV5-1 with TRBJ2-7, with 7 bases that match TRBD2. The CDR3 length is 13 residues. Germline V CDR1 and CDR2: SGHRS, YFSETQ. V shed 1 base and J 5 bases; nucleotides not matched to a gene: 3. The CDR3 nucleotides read TGCGCCAGCAGCTTGCGGGGGGTTCACGAGCAGTACTTC. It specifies CASSLRGVHEQYF. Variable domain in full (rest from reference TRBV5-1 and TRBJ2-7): KAGVTQTPRYLIKTRGQQVTLSCSPISGHRSVSWYQQTPGQGLQFLFEYFSETQRNKGNFPGRFSGRQFSNSRSEMNVSTLELGDSALYLCASSLRGVHEQYFGPGTRLTVT.

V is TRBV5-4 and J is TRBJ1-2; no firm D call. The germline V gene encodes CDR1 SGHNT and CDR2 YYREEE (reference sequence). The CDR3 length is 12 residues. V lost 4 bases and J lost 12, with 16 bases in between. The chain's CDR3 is CASSPLGSEDTF. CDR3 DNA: TGTGCCAGCAGCCCTCTCGGTTCCGAGGACACCTTC. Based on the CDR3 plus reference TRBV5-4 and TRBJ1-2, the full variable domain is ETGVTQSPTHLIKTRGQQVTLRCSSQSGHNTVSWYQQALGQGPQFIFQYYREEENGRGNFPPRFSGLQFPNYSSELNVNALELDDSALYLCASSPLGSEDTFGSGTRLTVV.

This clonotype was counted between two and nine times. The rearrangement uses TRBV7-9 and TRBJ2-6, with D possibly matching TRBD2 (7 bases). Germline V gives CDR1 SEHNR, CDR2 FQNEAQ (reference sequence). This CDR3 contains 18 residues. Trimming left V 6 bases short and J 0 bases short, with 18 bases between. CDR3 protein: CASRERRGDTSGANVLTF. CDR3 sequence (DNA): TGTGCCAGCAGAGAAAGACGGGGGGACACCTCTGGGGCCAACGTCCTGACTTTC. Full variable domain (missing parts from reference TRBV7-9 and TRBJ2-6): DTGVSQNPRHKITKRGQNVTFRCDPISEHNRLYWYRQTLGQGPEFLTYFQNEAQLEKSRLLSDRFSAERPKGSFSTLEIQRTEQGDSAMYLCASRERRGDTSGANVLTFGAGSRLTVL.

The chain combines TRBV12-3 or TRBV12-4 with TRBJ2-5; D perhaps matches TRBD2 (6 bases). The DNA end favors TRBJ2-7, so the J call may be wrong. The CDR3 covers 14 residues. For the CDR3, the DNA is TGTGCCAGCAGGATCGGGGGAAGCTCCTACGAGCAGTACTTC. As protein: CASRIGGSSYEQYF.

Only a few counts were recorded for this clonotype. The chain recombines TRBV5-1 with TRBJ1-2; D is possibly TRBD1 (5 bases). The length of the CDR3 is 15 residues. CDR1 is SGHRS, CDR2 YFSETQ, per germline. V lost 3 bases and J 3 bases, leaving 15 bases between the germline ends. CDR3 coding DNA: TGCGCCAGCAGCTCGGACGGGGCATCCGACTATGGCTACACCTTC. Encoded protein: CASSSDGASDYGYTF.

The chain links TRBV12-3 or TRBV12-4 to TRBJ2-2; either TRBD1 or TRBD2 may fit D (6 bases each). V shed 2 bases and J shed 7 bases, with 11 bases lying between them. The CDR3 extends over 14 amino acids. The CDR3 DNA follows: TGTGCCAGCAGTTTAAGAGGGGGAGGCGGGGAGCTGTTTTTT. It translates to CASSLRGGGGELFF.

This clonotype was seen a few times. In nucleotides, the CDR3 is TGCGCCAGCAGCCAAGATCCGGATGCGGGGACCCAGTACTTC. It yields the protein CASSQDPDAGTQYF. The V and J genes are TRBV4-1 and TRBJ2-5; D is possibly TRBD2 (5 bases). Trimming took 0 bases from V and 7 from J, leaving 12 bases between them. CDR1 is MGHRA, CDR2 YSYEKL, per germline. The CDR3 totals 14 residues.

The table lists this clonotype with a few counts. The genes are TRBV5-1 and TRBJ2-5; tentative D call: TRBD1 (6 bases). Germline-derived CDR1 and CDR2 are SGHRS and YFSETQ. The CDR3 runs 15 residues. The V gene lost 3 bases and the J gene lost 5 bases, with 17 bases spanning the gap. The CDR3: CASSSGATGLETQYF. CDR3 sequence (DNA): TGCGCCAGCAGCTCAGGGGCGACAGGTCTGGAGACCCAGTACTTC.

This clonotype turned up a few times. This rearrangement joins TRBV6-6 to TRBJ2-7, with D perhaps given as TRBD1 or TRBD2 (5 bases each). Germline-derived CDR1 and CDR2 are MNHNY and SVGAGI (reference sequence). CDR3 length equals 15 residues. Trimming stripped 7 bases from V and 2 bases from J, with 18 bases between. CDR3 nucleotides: TGTGCCAGCACCAATGGACCGGGGCTGACCTACGAGCAGTACTTC. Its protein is CASTNGPGLTYEQYF.

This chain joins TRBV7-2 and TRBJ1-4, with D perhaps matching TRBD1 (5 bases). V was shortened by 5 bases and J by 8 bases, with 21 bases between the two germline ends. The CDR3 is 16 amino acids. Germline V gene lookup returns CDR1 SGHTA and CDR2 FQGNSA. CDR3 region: CASSPSVSRVREKLFF. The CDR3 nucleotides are TGTGCCAGCAGCCCCAGCGTTAGCAGGGTCAGAGAAAAACTGTTTTTT.

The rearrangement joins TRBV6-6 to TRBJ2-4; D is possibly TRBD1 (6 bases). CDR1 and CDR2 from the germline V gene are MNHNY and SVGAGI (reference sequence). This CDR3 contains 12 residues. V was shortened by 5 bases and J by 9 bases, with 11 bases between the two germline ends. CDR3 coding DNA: TGTGCCAGCAGTCACAGGGCAACCATTCAGTACTTC. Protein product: CASSHRATIQYF.

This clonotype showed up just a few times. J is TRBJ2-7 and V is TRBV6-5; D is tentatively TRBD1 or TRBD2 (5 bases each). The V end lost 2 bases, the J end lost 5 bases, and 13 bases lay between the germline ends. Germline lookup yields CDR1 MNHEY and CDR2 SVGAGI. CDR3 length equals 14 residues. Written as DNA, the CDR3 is TGTGCCAGCAGTTACCGGGACCGGCGGGACGAGCAGTACTTC. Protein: CASSYRDRRDEQYF.

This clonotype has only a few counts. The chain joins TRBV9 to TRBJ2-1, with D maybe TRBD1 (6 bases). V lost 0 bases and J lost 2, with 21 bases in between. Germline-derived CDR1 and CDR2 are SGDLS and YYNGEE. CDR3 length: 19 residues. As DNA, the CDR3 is TGTGCCAGCAGCGTAGCGCCCCTTACAGGGTTGAACACCTACAATGAGCAGTTCTTC. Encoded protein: CASSVAPLTGLNTYNEQFF.

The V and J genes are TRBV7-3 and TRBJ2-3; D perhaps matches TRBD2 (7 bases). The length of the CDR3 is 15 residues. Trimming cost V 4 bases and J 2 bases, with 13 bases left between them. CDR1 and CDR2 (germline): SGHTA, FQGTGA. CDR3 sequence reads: CASSYSGGFTDTQYF. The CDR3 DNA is TGTGCCAGCAGCTACTCGGGGGGCTTCACAGATACGCAGTATTTT.

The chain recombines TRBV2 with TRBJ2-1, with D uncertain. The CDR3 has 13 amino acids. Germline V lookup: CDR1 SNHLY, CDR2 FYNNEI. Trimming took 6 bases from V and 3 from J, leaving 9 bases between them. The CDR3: CASSSTFYNEQFF. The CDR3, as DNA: TGTGCCAGCAGCTCTACTTTCTACAATGAGCAGTTCTTC.

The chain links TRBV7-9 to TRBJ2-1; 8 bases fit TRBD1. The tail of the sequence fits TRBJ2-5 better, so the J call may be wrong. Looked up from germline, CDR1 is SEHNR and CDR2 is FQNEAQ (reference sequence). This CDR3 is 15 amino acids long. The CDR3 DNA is TGTGCCAGCAGCTCTCGAAACAGGGACAGGGAGACCCAGTACTTC. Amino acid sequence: CASSSRNRDRETQYF.

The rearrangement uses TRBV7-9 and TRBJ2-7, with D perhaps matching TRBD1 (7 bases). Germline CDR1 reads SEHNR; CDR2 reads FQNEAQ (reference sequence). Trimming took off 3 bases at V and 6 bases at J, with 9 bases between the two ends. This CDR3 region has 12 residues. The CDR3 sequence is CASSLEGAEQYF. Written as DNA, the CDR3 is TGTGCCAGCAGCTTGGAGGGGGCCGAGCAGTACTTC.

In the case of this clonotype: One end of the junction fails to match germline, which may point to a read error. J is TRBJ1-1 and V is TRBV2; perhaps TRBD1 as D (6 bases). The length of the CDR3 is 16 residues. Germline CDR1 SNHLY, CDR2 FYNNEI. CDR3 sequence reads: CASRRRGTDWNTGAFF. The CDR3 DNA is TGTGCCAGCAGGCGGAGGGGGACGGATTGGAACACTGGAGCTTTCTTT.

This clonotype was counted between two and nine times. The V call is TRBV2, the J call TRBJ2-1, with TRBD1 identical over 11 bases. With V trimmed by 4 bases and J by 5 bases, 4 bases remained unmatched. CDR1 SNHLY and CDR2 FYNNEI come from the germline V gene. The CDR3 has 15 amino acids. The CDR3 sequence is CASSGGQGVHNEQFF. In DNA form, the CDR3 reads TGTGCCAGCAGTGGGGGACAGGGGGTCCACAATGAGCAGTTCTTC.

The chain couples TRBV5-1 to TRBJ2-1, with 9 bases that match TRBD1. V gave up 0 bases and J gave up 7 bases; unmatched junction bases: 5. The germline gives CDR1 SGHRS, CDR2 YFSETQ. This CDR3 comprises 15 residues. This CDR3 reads CASSLGGTGWNEQFF. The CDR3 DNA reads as TGCGCCAGCAGCTTGGGAGGGACAGGGTGGAATGAGCAGTTCTTC.

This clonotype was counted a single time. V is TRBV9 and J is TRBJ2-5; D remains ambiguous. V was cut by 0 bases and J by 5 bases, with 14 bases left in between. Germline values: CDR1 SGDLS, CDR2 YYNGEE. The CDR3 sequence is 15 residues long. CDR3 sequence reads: CASSVVGGFGETQYF. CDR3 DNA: TGTGCCAGCAGCGTAGTCGGTGGGTTCGGTGAGACCCAGTACTTC.

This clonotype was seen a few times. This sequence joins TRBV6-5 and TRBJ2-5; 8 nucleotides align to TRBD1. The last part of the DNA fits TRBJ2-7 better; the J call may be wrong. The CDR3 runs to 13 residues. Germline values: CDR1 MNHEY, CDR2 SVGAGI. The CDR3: CASSRTGIYEQYF. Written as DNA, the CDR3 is TGTGCCAGCAGTCGGACAGGGATCTACGAGCAGTACTTC.

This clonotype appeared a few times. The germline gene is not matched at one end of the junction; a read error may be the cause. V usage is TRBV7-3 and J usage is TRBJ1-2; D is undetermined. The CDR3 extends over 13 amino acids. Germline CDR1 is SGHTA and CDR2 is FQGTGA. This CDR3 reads CASRLSAVYGYTF. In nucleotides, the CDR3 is TGTGCCAGCAGGTTAAGTGCGGTCTATGGCTACACCTTC.

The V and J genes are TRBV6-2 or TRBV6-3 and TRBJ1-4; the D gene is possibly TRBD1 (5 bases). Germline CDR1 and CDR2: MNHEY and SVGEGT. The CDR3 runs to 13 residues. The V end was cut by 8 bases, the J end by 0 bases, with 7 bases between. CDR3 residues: CASGGATNEKLFF. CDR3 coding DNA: TGTGCCAGCGGGGGTGCAACTAATGAAAAACTGTTTTTT.

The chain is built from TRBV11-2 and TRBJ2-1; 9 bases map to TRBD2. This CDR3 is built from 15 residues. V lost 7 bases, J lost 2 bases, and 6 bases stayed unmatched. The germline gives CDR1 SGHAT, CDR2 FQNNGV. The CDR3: CASTTERGAYNEQFF. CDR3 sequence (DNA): TGTGCCAGCACCACAGAGCGGGGGGCCTACAATGAGCAGTTCTTC.

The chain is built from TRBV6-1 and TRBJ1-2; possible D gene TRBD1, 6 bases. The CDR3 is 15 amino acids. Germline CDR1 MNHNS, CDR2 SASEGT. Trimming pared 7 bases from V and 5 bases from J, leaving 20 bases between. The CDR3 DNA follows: TGTGCCAGCACCGAACAGGAGGTGAGGGGGTATGGCTACACCTTC. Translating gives CASTEQEVRGYGYTF.